Shown below are 28 T cell receptor beta chains from a single sample sequenced in a study of control samples from healthy donors and cancer patients. The protocol was immunoSEQ multiplex PCR, while the TCRdb copy is restricted to in-frame clones and leaves out a portion. The sample shows 150,000 or so clones, 90% to 95% of them seen only once. Sequencing was performed on blood. Every receptor here comes from a middle-aged woman in good health.

The rearrangement links TRBV5-5 to TRBJ1-2; 7 nucleotides line up with TRBD1. CDR3 length: 14 amino acids. Germline loops: CDR1 SGHKS, CDR2 YYEKEE (reference sequence). V lost 4 bases, J lost 2 bases, and 5 bases stayed unmatched. The CDR3 DNA reads TGTGCCAGCAGCCTAGGACAGGCAAACTATGGCTACACCTTC. Encoded protein: CASSLGQANYGYTF.

The V call is TRBV7-2, the J call TRBJ2-7; TRBD2 agrees at 9 bases. Germline lookup yields CDR1 SGHTA and CDR2 FQGNSA. This CDR3 contains 16 residues. The J segment lost 6 bases and the V segment lost 1 base, leaving 10 bases of the junction unmatched. CDR3 protein: CASSLVPAGGPVEQYF. The CDR3 nucleotides are TGTGCCAGCAGCTTAGTCCCGGCGGGAGGGCCGGTCGAGCAGTACTTC.

V is TRBV7-9 and J is TRBJ2-5; 9 bases fit TRBD1. This CDR3 region has 16 residues. Trimming cost V 5 bases and J 3 bases; bases outside gene matches: 10. Per the germline V gene, CDR1 is SEHNR and CDR2 is FQNEAQ (reference sequence). The CDR3 DNA reads TGTGCCAGCAGCAATACAGGGGGCCCCAAAAAAGAGACCCAGTACTTC. Translating gives CASSNTGGPKKETQYF.

V is TRBV29-1 and J is TRBJ2-6; D unresolved. Between the trimmed V and J ends, which lost 3 bases and 0 bases, there was a span of 12 bases. The CDR3 is made up of 16 amino acids. Germline CDR1 and CDR2: SQVTM and ANQGSEA. This CDR3 reads CSVEVYWASGANVLTF. CDR3 nucleotide sequence: TGCAGCGTTGAGGTTTACTGGGCCTCTGGGGCCAACGTCCTGACTTTC.

V gene TRBV7-2 combines with J gene TRBJ2-7; 14 bases are a match to TRBD2. The CDR3 spans 15 residues. Per the germline V gene, CDR1 is SGHTA and CDR2 is FQGNSA. V lost 5 bases, J lost 2 bases, and 2 bases stayed unmatched. DNA for the CDR3: TGTGCCAGCAGCCAGACTAGCGGGAGGGCCTACGAGCAGTACTTC. This translates into CASSQTSGRAYEQYF.

This clone has just one count. V usage is TRBV20-1 and J usage is TRBJ2-3, with a tentative D call TRBD2 (7 bases). V lost 3 bases to trimming and J lost 2 bases, with 12 bases between them. This CDR3 region has 14 residues. Germline loops: CDR1 DFQATT, CDR2 SNEGSKA (reference sequence). CDR3 loop: CSASLRGPTDTQYF. CDR3 DNA: TGCAGTGCTAGTTTGCGGGGGCCCACAGATACGCAGTATTTT.

The chain links TRBV7-2 to TRBJ1-1, with TRBD1 as a possible D gene (5 bases). The CDR3 is 15 amino acids. Between the trimmed V and J ends, which lost 1 base and 2 bases, there was a span of 11 bases. The germline V gene encodes CDR1 SGHTA and CDR2 FQGNSA. In nucleotides, the CDR3 is TGTGCCAGCAGCTTAGTCGGGGGTTCCAACACTGAAGCTTTCTTT. Translating gives CASSLVGGSNTEAFF. Full variable domain (rest looked up from reference TRBV7-2 and TRBJ1-1): GAGVSQSPSNKVTEKGKDVELRCDPISGHTALYWYRQSLGQGLEFLIYFQGNSAPDKSGLPSDRFSAERTGGSVSTLTIQRTQQEDSAVYLCASSLVGGSNTEAFFGQGTRLTVV.

The chain links TRBV11-3 to TRBJ2-1, with 7 nucleotides matching TRBD2. The trim removed 0 bases at V and 3 bases at J, leaving 5 bases unmatched. The CDR3 is made up of 16 amino acids. Germline V gene sequence: CDR1 SGHNT, CDR2 YENEEA. The CDR3 here is CASSLEAGESYNEQFF. CDR3 DNA: TGTGCCAGCAGCTTAGAGGCGGGAGAGAGCTACAATGAGCAGTTCTTC.

The chain combines TRBV10-3 with TRBJ2-1; maybe TRBD2 (7 bases). V was pared by 3 bases and J by 3 bases, with 18 bases between. In germline, CDR1 is ENHRY, CDR2 SYGVKD. The CDR3 contains 17 residues. In DNA, the CDR3 is TGTGCCATCAGTGAACTTTCCGGGGGGCGGGTCTACAATGAGCAGTTCTTC. Residues: CAISELSGGRVYNEQFF.

V and J are TRBV12-5 and TRBJ2-1, with no clear D. CDR3 length: 12 residues. V was trimmed by 5 bases and J by 4 bases, leaving 6 bases between them. CDR1 and CDR2 from the germline V gene are LGHNT and FRNRAP. CDR3 DNA sequence: TGTGCTAGTGGTCCCGCTTACAATGAGCAGTTCTTC. Translated: CASGPAYNEQFF.

J is TRBJ2-5 and V is TRBV7-9; D might be TRBD1 or TRBD2, each matching 6 bases. Germline V lookup: CDR1 SEHNR, CDR2 FQNEAQ (reference sequence). The ends were cut back, 1 base at V and 3 bases at J, with 9 bases in the middle. The CDR3 covers 14 residues. The CDR3 nucleotides read TGTGCCAGCAGCTTAGGCGGGACAAAAGAGACCCAGTACTTC. Translation gives CASSLGGTKETQYF.

The genes are TRBV6-5 and TRBJ1-5; 9 positions agree with TRBD1. The length of the CDR3 is 13 residues. In germline, CDR1 is MNHEY, CDR2 SVGAGI. The V segment lost 7 bases and the J segment 8 bases; nucleotides outside the gene matches: 6. CDR3 residues: CASIRDRDEPQHF. The CDR3 region has the DNA TGTGCCAGCATCCGGGACAGGGACGAGCCCCAGCATTTT.

The genes are TRBV7-3 and TRBJ2-1, with 8 bases that match TRBD2. Germline assignment: CDR1 SGHTA and CDR2 FQGTGA. Germline trimming cut 1 base from V and 3 bases from J; bases unmatched to any gene: 5. The CDR3 runs to 16 residues. The chain's CDR3 is CASSLNPGTSYNEQFF. In nucleotides, the CDR3 is TGTGCCAGCAGCTTAAACCCCGGGACTAGCTACAATGAGCAGTTCTTC.

This rearrangement joins TRBV5-6 to TRBJ1-3, with D possibly TRBD1 on 5 matching bases. V lost 1 base, J lost 3 bases, and 8 bases lay in between. The CDR3 is 14 residues long. CDR1 SGHDT and CDR2 YYEEEE come from the germline V gene. The chain's CDR3 is CASSLWQGGNTIYF. The DNA of the CDR3 is TGTGCCAGCAGCTTGTGGCAGGGTGGAAACACCATATATTTT.

V gene TRBV7-2 combines with J gene TRBJ2-1; 8 positions agree with TRBD2. Germline values: CDR1 SGHTA, CDR2 FQGNSA. There are 16 residues in the CDR3. V trimming: 0 bases; J trimming: 4 bases; junction bases outside the gene matches: 5. The chain's CDR3 is CASSLAPGLEYNEQFF. The CDR3 bases are TGTGCCAGCAGCTTAGCCCCGGGACTAGAGTACAATGAGCAGTTCTTC.

The chain carries TRBV20-1 and TRBJ1-4, with TRBD1 as a possible D gene (5 bases). The germline gives CDR1 DFQATT, CDR2 SNEGSKA (reference sequence). The CDR3 totals 11 residues. Deletions cut 7 bases from V and 9 bases from J, with 12 bases between. The chain's CDR3 is CSVGRAQKLFF. Here the CDR3 DNA reads TGCAGTGTGGGGCGGGCACAAAAACTGTTTTTT.

The rearrangement joins TRBV4-3 to TRBJ2-4, with D perhaps TRBD1 (6 bases). V was pared by 3 bases and J by 0 bases, with 12 bases between. This CDR3 comprises 16 residues. CDR1 and CDR2 (germline): LGHNA, YSLEER. CDR3 sequence: CASSHRQAGAKNIQYF. The CDR3, as DNA: TGCGCCAGCAGCCATAGACAGGCTGGAGCCAAAAACATTCAGTACTTC.

V gene TRBV10-2 combines with J gene TRBJ1-6; TRBD1 matches 8 bases. V trimming: 6 bases; J trimming: 9 bases; junction bases outside the gene matches: 4. CDR1 is WSHSY, CDR2 SAAADI, per germline. The CDR3 consists of 13 residues. CDR3: CASSAGGGSPLHF. The CDR3 DNA is TGCGCCAGCAGCGCAGGGGGCGGTTCACCCCTCCACTTT.

The rearrangement joins TRBV15 to TRBJ2-2; D is unclear. CDR3 size: 15 residues. Trimming took 1 base from V and 2 from J, leaving 8 bases between them. Looked up from germline, CDR1 is LNHNV and CDR2 is YYDKDF (reference sequence). Here the CDR3 reads CATSRVWGNTGELFF. CDR3 bases: TGTGCCACCAGCAGAGTTTGGGGAAACACCGGGGAGCTGTTTTTT.

The rearrangement links TRBV7-2 to TRBJ2-1, with 13 bases aligning to TRBD2. The germline CDR1 and CDR2 sequences are SGHTA and FQGNSA. The CDR3 is made up of 15 amino acids. V gave up 4 bases and J gave up 8 bases; unmatched junction bases: 5. The CDR3 nucleotides read TGTGCCAGCAGCTCACGGACTAGCGGGAGCTATGAGCAGTTCTTC. This encodes CASSSRTSGSYEQFF.

This sequence joins TRBV2 and TRBJ2-5; the D gene is possibly TRBD2 (6 bases). CDR3 length: 17 amino acids. V was cut by 1 base and J by 1 base, with 16 bases left in between. CDR1 SNHLY and CDR2 FYNNEI come from the germline V gene. This chain's CDR3 is CASSEGLGGGGQETQYF. The CDR3 DNA follows: TGTGCCAGCAGTGAAGGGTTGGGAGGTGGGGGCCAAGAGACCCAGTACTTC.

The chain recombines TRBV11-2 with TRBJ1-1; no clear D gene. Germline V gene data show CDR1 as SGHAT and CDR2 as FQNNGV. V shed 5 bases and J shed 3 bases, with 7 bases lying between them. The CDR3 extends over 12 amino acids. For the CDR3, the DNA is TGTGCCAGCAGCCTTTACCACACTGAAGCTTTCTTT. This gives the protein CASSLYHTEAFF.

V is TRBV7-2 and J is TRBJ1-1; no clear D gene. The CDR3 consists of 14 residues. V was shortened by 6 bases and J by 0 bases, with 11 bases between the two germline ends. Germline V CDR1 and CDR2: SGHTA, FQGNSA. The chain's CDR3 is CASRRPIMNTEAFF. CDR3 DNA sequence: TGTGCCAGCAGGAGGCCGATCATGAACACTGAAGCTTTCTTT.

The V gene is TRBV25-1, the J gene TRBJ1-6, with TRBD1 as a possible D gene (5 bases). The CDR3 is made up of 16 amino acids. Trimming took 5 bases from V and 10 from J, leaving 21 bases between them. CDR1 is MGHDK, CDR2 SYGVNS, per germline. CDR3 nucleotide sequence: TGTGCCAGCAGTTCAGAGGCGGGGCGGCCCCAATCACCCCTCCACTTT. Translated: CASSSEAGRPQSPLHF. The full variable domain, rest sourced from reference TRBV25-1 and TRBJ1-6, is EADIYQTPRYLVIGTGKKITLECSQTMGHDKMYWYQQDPGMELHLIHYSYGVNSTEKGDLSSESTVSRIRTEHFPLTLESARPSHTSQYLCASSSEAGRPQSPLHFGNGTRLTVT.

The V gene is TRBV6-5, the J gene TRBJ2-1; TRBD2 matches at 13 bases. Germline assignment: CDR1 MNHEY and CDR2 SVGAGI. The CDR3 totals 15 residues. Losses at the gene ends were 5 bases for V and 4 bases for J; bases not matched to a gene: 2. In DNA, the CDR3 is TGTGCCAGCAGTCCGGGACTAGCGGGGTACAATGAGCAGTTCTTC. Its protein product is CASSPGLAGYNEQFF.

This clone appeared once. The rearrangement uses TRBV25-1 and TRBJ1-2, with D possibly being TRBD1 (5 bases). Per germline, CDR1 MGHDK and CDR2 SYGVNS. Trimming left V 3 bases short and J 4 bases short, with 9 bases between. The CDR3 runs 13 residues. CDR3 sequence reads: CASSEYDSYGYTF. CDR3 DNA: TGTGCCAGCAGTGAGTATGACAGCTATGGCTACACCTTC.

This CDR3 reads CASSHGANVLTF. In DNA, the CDR3 is TGTGCCAGCAGCCACGGGGCCAACGTCCTGACTTTC. The J gene is TRBJ2-6, the V gene TRBV3-1 (or the pseudogene TRBV3-2); D call uncertain. Germline CDR1 LGHDT, CDR2 YNNKEL (reference sequence). This CDR3 has 12 residues. Trimming pared 3 bases from V and 4 bases from J, leaving 1 base between.

This rearrangement joins TRBV5-1 to TRBJ2-1; TRBD2 might be the D (6 bases). Trimming pared 0 bases from V and 0 bases from J, leaving 13 bases between. The germline CDR1 and CDR2 sequences are SGHRS and YFSETQ. This CDR3 has 17 amino acids. The CDR3: CASSLASRESSYNEQFF. The CDR3 DNA reads TGCGCCAGCAGCTTGGCCTCTCGGGAGAGCTCCTACAATGAGCAGTTCTTC.